This is a list of T cell receptor beta chains from one sample in a study of control samples from healthy donors and cancer patients. Clones were read by immunoSEQ multiplex PCR, and TCRdb kept only the in-frame ones, dropping some. The sample contains 100,000 to 150,000 clones, roughly 87% of which appear only once. Sample: blood. The receptor set was obtained from a man between 18 and 35 years old in good health. The CDR3 runs from the conserved cysteine through the conserved F or W. The order of the fields is CDR3 DNA, CDR3 protein, V gene, J gene, clone size, D gene. The D gene is left open where the match is weak. The size field is filled for only some rows; it gives once, few, many or a size class.

cdr3_nt: TGTGCCAGCTCACCACTGGGGGCGAGTGGCTACACCTTC; cdr3_aa: CASSPLGASGYTF; v_call: TRBV18; j_call: TRBJ1-2; clone_size: NA; d_call: NA
cdr3_nt: TGTGCCAGCAGTTACGCGACAGAGAACACTGAAGCTTTCTTT; cdr3_aa: CASSYATENTEAFF; v_call: TRBV6-5; j_call: TRBJ1-1; clone_size: NA; d_call: NA
cdr3_nt: TGCGCCAGCAGCCTCACAGGGAACAATCAGCCCCAGCATTTT; cdr3_aa: CASSLTGNNQPQHF; v_call: TRBV5-1; j_call: TRBJ1-5; clone_size: NA; d_call: NA
cdr3_nt: TGTGCCAGCAGGCCTGGTCGGGTAGACATTCAGTACTTC; cdr3_aa: CASRPGRVDIQYF; v_call: TRBV7-9; j_call: TRBJ2-4; clone_size: NA; d_call: NA
cdr3_nt: TGTGCCAGCAGTTTGGGCAGGGGAGTTCAGCCCCAGCATTTT; cdr3_aa: CASSLGRGVQPQHF; v_call: TRBV28; j_call: TRBJ1-5; clone_size: once; d_call: NA
cdr3_nt: TGTGCCACCAGCCATTTCGGTGTCCGAGACACAGATACGCAGTATTTT; cdr3_aa: CATSHFGVRDTDTQYF; v_call: TRBV24-1; j_call: TRBJ2-3; clone_size: NA; d_call: NA
cdr3_nt: TGTGCCAGCAGTAGAGGCGGAGGACAGATCTATGGCTACACCTTC; cdr3_aa: CASSRGGGQIYGYTF; v_call: TRBV28; j_call: TRBJ1-2; clone_size: NA; d_call: NA
cdr3_nt: TGTGCCTGGAGTATCCAGGGGGCGCGGGGCTACACCTTC; cdr3_aa: CAWSIQGARGYTF; v_call: TRBV30; j_call: TRBJ1-2; clone_size: once; d_call: TRBD1
cdr3_nt: TGTGCCAGCAGTCAGAGATTGGGGGGAAGGCAGTACTTC; cdr3_aa: CASSQRLGGRQYF; v_call: TRBV27; j_call: TRBJ2-7; clone_size: NA; d_call: NA
cdr3_nt: TGTGCCAGCAGAGGACTGTGGAACACTGAAGCTTTCTTT; cdr3_aa: CASRGLWNTEAFF; v_call: TRBV7-9; j_call: TRBJ1-1; clone_size: NA; d_call: NA
cdr3_nt: TGTGCCAGCACCAGGGGGAGGCCCTACAATGAGCAGTTCTTC; cdr3_aa: CASTRGRPYNEQFF; v_call: TRBV6-5; j_call: TRBJ2-1; clone_size: NA; d_call: NA
cdr3_nt: TGTGCCAGCAGTCAAGCATTGCAGCGGCCTGGAGGCAATGAGCAGTTCTTC; cdr3_aa: CASSQALQRPGGNEQFF; v_call: TRBV2; j_call: TRBJ2-1; clone_size: NA; d_call: NA
cdr3_nt: TGCGCCAGCAGCACGCGACAGGGGACAACGCAGTATTTT; cdr3_aa: CASSTRQGTTQYF; v_call: TRBV5-1; j_call: TRBJ2-3; clone_size: NA; d_call: TRBD1
cdr3_nt: TGTGCCAGCAGCGGACCTAGCGGGAGAAACATTCAGTACTTC; cdr3_aa: CASSGPSGRNIQYF; v_call: TRBV7-2; j_call: TRBJ2-4; clone_size: few; d_call: TRBD2
cdr3_nt: TGTGCCAGCAGCCGCGGACACCAAGAGACCCAGTACTTC; cdr3_aa: CASSRGHQETQYF; v_call: TRBV3-1/TRBV3-2; j_call: TRBJ2-5; clone_size: NA; d_call: NA
cdr3_nt: TGTGCCAGCAGTAAAACTAATACTGAGCAGTTCTTC; cdr3_aa: CASSKTNTEQFF; v_call: TRBV6-6; j_call: TRBJ2-1; clone_size: NA; d_call: NA